This TCR beta chain was recorded in a study of blood T cells in healthy people across ages. It was with a sample-barcoded 5' primer and a J-beta primer mix that a second PCR of roughly 6 to 12 cycles was run. One entry per CDR3 protein results from TCRdb running MiXCR on the 5' RACE reads. The sample consists of approximately 360,000 distinct CDR3 sequences, about 49% of them appearing once. Investigators took 8 to 10 milliliters of peripheral blood from every donor. Every sample gave at least 5.5 micrograms of total RNA when it was extracted. The CDR3 has 14 amino acids. With 1 base removed from V and 10 bases from J, the gap between germline ends came to 14 bases. Germline CDR1 SGHDN, CDR2 FVKESK.

The receptor comes from a man in his 60s in good health. This chain uses TRBV14 with TRBJ2-1; weak D call: TRBD2 (6 bases). The sample consisted of blood. The CDR3 spells CASSQATGGSEQFF. CDR3 in DNA: TGTGCCAGCAGCCAAGCGACCGGAGGGTCCGAGCAGTTCTTC.